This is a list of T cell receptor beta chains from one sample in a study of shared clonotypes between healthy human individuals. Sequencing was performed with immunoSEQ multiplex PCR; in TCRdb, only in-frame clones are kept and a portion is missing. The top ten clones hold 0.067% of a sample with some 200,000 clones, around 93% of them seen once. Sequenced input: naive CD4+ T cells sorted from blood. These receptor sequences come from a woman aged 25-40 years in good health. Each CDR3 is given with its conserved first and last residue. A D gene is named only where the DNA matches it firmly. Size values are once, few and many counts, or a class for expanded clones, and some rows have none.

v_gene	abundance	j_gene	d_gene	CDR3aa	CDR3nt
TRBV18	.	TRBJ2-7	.	CASSPSGGTARFYEQYF	TGTGCCAGCTCACCTTCTGGCGGGACAGCGAGATTCTACGAGCAGTACTTC
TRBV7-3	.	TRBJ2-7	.	CASSHNTVVSEQYF	TGTGCCAGCAGCCATAACACGGTGGTAAGCGAGCAGTACTTC
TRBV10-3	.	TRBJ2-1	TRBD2	CAISGRKREGREQFF	TGTGCCATCAGCGGACGAAAGCGGGAGGGCCGTGAGCAGTTCTTC
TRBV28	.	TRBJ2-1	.	CASSPTTKNNEQFF	TGTGCCAGCAGTCCCACAACCAAAAACAATGAGCAGTTCTTC
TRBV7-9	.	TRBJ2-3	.	CASSLIADTQYF	TGTGCCAGCAGCTTAATTGCAGATACGCAGTATTTT
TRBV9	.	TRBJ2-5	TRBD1	CASSVGGLQGAGETQYF	TGTGCCAGCAGCGTAGGTGGTTTACAGGGGGCTGGGGAGACCCAGTACTTC
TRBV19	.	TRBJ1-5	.	CASSKDSNQPQHF	TGTGCCAGTAGTAAAGATAGCAATCAGCCCCAGCATTTT
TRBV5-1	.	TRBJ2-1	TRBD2	CASSLSLAGNEQFF	TGCGCCAGCAGCTTGTCACTAGCGGGCAATGAGCAGTTCTTC
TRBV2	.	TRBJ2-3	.	CASSEKLASTDTQYF	TGTGCCAGCAGTGAGAAGCTAGCGAGCACAGATACGCAGTATTTT
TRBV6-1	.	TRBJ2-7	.	CASRISGTVGYEQYF	TGTGCCAGCAGGATCTCCGGGACGGTAGGTTACGAGCAGTACTTC
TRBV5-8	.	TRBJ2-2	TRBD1	CASSSSGQGHDGELFF	TGTGCCAGCAGCTCATCTGGACAGGGGCACGACGGGGAGCTGTTTTTT
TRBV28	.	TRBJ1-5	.	CASSPKQPQHF	TGTGCCAGCAGTCCTAAGCAGCCCCAGCATTTT
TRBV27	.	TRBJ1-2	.	CASSLLGSDGYTF	TGTGCCAGCAGTTTATTGGGGTCGGATGGCTACACCTTC
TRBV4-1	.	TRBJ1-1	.	CASSQGPKTMNTEAFF	TGCGCCAGCAGCCAAGGTCCGAAAACCATGAACACTGAAGCTTTCTTT
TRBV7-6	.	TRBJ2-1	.	CASSAHLGTLRGSYNEQFF	TGTGCCAGCAGCGCACATCTTGGGACCCTTCGGGGCTCCTACAATGAGCAGTTCTTC
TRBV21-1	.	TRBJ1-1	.	CASSAQGQLAEAFF	TGTGCCAGCAGCGCCCAGGGCCAATTGGCTGAAGCTTTCTTT
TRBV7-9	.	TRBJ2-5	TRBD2	CAIAQSGTQETQYF	TGTGCCATCGCCCAGAGCGGGACTCAAGAGACCCAGTACTTC
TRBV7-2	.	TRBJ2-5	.	CASSLNQQETQYF	TGTGCCAGCAGCTTAAACCAACAAGAGACCCAGTACTTC
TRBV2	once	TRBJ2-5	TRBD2	CASIGVAGVSGRETQYF	TGTGCCAGCATAGGAGTAGCGGGAGTGTCGGGTAGGGAGACCCAGTACTTC
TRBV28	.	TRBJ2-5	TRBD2	CAIGTSDRETQYF	TGTGCCATCGGGACTAGCGATAGGGAGACCCAGTACTTC
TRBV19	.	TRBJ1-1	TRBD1	CASSRAGGLMNTEAFF	TGTGCCAGTTCTAGGGCAGGGGGCCTCATGAACACTGAAGCTTTCTTT
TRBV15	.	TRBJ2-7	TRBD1	CATSRDPTGGLEQYF	TGTGCCACCAGCAGAGATCCGACAGGGGGCCTCGAGCAGTACTTC
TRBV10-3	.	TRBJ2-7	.	CAISENILSSSYEQYF	TGTGCCATCAGTGAAAACATCCTAAGTTCTTCCTACGAGCAGTACTTC
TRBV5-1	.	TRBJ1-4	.	CASSSYPSPNEKLFF	TGCGCCAGCAGCTCCTACCCATCTCCGAATGAAAAACTGTTTTTT
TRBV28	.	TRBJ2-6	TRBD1	CASSKGQGAPSGANVLTF	TGTGCCAGCAGCAAAGGACAGGGGGCTCCCTCTGGGGCCAACGTCCTGACTTTC
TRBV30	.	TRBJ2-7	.	CAWSVDGTPPYEQYF	TGTGCCTGGAGTGTAGATGGGACACCCCCCTACGAGCAGTACTTC
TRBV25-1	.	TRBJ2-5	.	CASSEYSGSDETQYF	TGTGCCAGCAGTGAATACTCGGGGAGCGACGAGACCCAGTACTTC
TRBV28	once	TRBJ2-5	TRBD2	CASRGLAGQETQYF	TGTGCCAGCAGGGGACTAGCGGGGCAAGAGACCCAGTACTTC
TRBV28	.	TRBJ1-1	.	CASSFGQDNTEAFF	TGTGCCAGCAGTTTTGGGCAGGATAACACTGAAGCTTTCTTT
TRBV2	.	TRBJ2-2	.	CASSDRRTGGELFF	TGTGCCAGCAGTGATCGCAGGACCGGGGGGGAGCTGTTTTTT
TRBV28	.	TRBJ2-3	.	CASSTRSGDTQYF	TGTGCCAGCAGTACCCGGAGTGGAGATACGCAGTATTTT
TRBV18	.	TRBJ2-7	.	CASSPVFLDSGEQYF	TGTGCCAGCTCACCGGTTTTCCTGGATAGCGGCGAGCAGTACTTC
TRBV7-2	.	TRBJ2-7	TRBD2	CASSLDVTSGSHEQYF	TGTGCCAGCAGCTTGGACGTAACTAGCGGGTCCCACGAGCAGTACTTC
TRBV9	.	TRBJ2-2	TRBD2	CASSMGGSPNTGELFF	TGTGCCAGCAGTATGGGGGGGTCCCCGAACACCGGGGAGCTGTTTTTT
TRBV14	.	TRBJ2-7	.	CASSQEGTVGEQYF	TGTGCCAGCAGCCAAGAAGGGACCGTTGGCGAGCAGTACTTC
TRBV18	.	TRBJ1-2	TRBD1	CASSPAADRGIHGYTF	TGTGCCAGCTCACCGGCCGCGGACAGGGGAATCCATGGCTACACCTTC
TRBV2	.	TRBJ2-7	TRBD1	CASSRDRATYEQYF	TGTGCCAGCAGCCGGGACAGGGCGACCTACGAGCAGTACTTC
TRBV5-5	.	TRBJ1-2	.	CASSLGSYGYTF	TGTGCCAGCAGCTTGGGTAGCTATGGCTACACCTTC
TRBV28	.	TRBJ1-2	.	CASSATGFLPGYGYTF	TGTGCCAGCAGTGCTACTGGGTTCCTTCCGGGCTATGGCTACACCTTC
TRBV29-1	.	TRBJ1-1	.	CSVAGRLNTEAFF	TGCAGCGTGGCGGGACGGTTGAACACTGAAGCTTTCTTT
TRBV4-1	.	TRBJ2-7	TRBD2	CASSQGYLGSGSSYEQYF	TGCGCCAGCAGCCAAGGATACCTGGGGAGCGGGAGCTCCTACGAGCAGTACTTC
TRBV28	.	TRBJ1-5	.	CASGSDTWGQPQHF	TGTGCCAGTGGTTCGGACACCTGGGGTCAGCCCCAGCATTTT